These 24 T cell receptor beta chains share one sample of origin, sequenced in a study of blood T cells in healthy people across ages. The second PCR ran roughly 6 to 11 cycles with a sample-barcoded 5' primer and J-beta primers. TCRdb re-analysed the 5' RACE reads in MiXCR, keeping a single row per CDR3 protein. The table shows about 1 million distinct CDR3 sequences, with 40% to 45% occurring only once. Input material: blood. These receptor sequences come from an older woman in good health.

This clonotype was counted between two and nine times. J is TRBJ2-3 and V is TRBV9, with a possible D match to TRBD2 (6 bases). Germline V lookup: CDR1 SGDLS, CDR2 YYNGEE. Trimming shortened V by 0 bases and J by 3 bases, and 11 bases separated the two germline ends. This CDR3 has 15 amino acids. In DNA, the CDR3 is TGTGCCAGCAGCGTAGGAGGGAGGTTAACAGATACGCAGTATTTT. It yields the protein CASSVGGRLTDTQYF. The full variable domain, rest sourced from reference TRBV9 and TRBJ2-3, is DSGVTQTPKHLITATGQRVTLRCSPRSGDLSVYWYQQSLDQGLQFLIQYYNGEERAKGNILERFSAQQFPDLHSELNLSSLELGDSALYFCASSVGGRLTDTQYFGPGTRLTVL.

This clonotype appeared once. The V call is TRBV5-5, the J call TRBJ2-1; perhaps TRBD2 as D (5 bases). This CDR3 is built from 16 residues. Germline lookup yields CDR1 SGHKS and CDR2 YYEKEE (reference sequence). Trimming shortened V by 5 bases and J by 8 bases, and 23 bases separated the two germline ends. The CDR3 loop is CASRDWRRTLRHEQFF. CDR3 bases: TGTGCCAGCAGAGACTGGAGGAGGACCCTTAGGCATGAGCAGTTCTTC.

This chain connects TRBV6-1 to TRBJ1-2, with 10 bases fitting TRBD1. Looked up from germline, CDR1 is MNHNS and CDR2 is SASEGT. Trimming removed 3 bases from V and 6 bases from J; junction bases left unmatched: 10. CDR3 length: 16 residues. The CDR3 protein is CASSEEVTGGGDGYTF. The CDR3 coding sequence is TGTGCCAGCAGTGAGGAAGTGACAGGGGGCGGAGATGGCTACACCTTC.

This clonotype was detected a few times. The genes are TRBV12-3 or TRBV12-4 and TRBJ2-5; D remains unclear. The CDR3 has 12 amino acids. With 6 bases removed from V and 5 bases from J, the gap between germline ends came to 10 bases. CDR3 region: CASREERETQYF. The DNA of the CDR3 is TGTGCCAGCAGGGAAGAGAGGGAGACCCAGTACTTC.

The V and J genes are TRBV6-1 and TRBJ1-2; D ambiguous. Per the germline V gene, CDR1 is MNHNS and CDR2 is SASEGT. This CDR3 spans 12 amino acids. V lost 8 bases and J lost 12, with 19 bases in between. The CDR3 here is CASVGFLLGNTF. CDR3 bases: TGTGCCAGCGTCGGATTTCTGCTCGGGAACACCTTC.

The chain combines TRBV6-1 with TRBJ1-2; maybe TRBD1 (6 bases). CDR3 length: 12 amino acids. CDR1 and CDR2 from the germline V gene are MNHNS and SASEGT. The V gene lost 2 bases and the J gene lost 8 bases, with 9 bases spanning the gap. The chain's CDR3 is CASSEMQGGYTF. The CDR3 DNA reads TGTGCCAGCAGTGAAATGCAGGGGGGCTACACCTTC.

The V gene is TRBV18, the J gene TRBJ2-3; 8 bases are a match to TRBD2. The germline V gene has CDR1 KGHSH and CDR2 LQKENI. Trimming removed 0 bases from V and 5 bases from J; junction bases left unmatched: 7. The CDR3 has 16 amino acids. The CDR3 DNA sequence: TGTGCCAGCTCACCACCGGGACTAGGAAGGAGAGATACGCAGTATTTT. Encoded protein: CASSPPGLGRRDTQYF.

This clonotype was detected a few times. The V call is TRBV7-9, the J call TRBJ2-3, with D hard to call. Germline V gene data show CDR1 as SEHNR and CDR2 as FQNEAQ (reference sequence). CDR3 length: 15 amino acids. V lost 1 base to trimming and J lost 4 bases, with 12 bases between them. The CDR3 DNA reads TGTGCCAGCAGCTTAGGTCCGAATGTCCCAGATACGCAGTATTTT. The encoded protein is CASSLGPNVPDTQYF. The full variable domain, completed using reference TRBV7-9 and TRBJ2-3, is DTGVSQNPRHKITKRGQNVTFRCDPISEHNRLYWYRQTLGQGPEFLTYFQNEAQLEKSRLLSDRFSAERPKGSFSTLEIQRTEQGDSAMYLCASSLGPNVPDTQYFGPGTRLTVL.

The chain combines TRBV3-1 with TRBJ2-1, with D unresolved. Germline V gene data show CDR1 as LGHDT and CDR2 as YNNKEL (reference sequence). The V end lost 2 bases, the J end lost 6 bases, and 8 bases lay between the germline ends. This CDR3 region has 13 residues. This CDR3 is CASSQYVSNEQFF. CDR3 sequence (DNA): TGTGCCAGCAGCCAATACGTATCCAATGAGCAGTTCTTC.

This clonotype has only a few counts. J is TRBJ2-5 and V is TRBV7-6; no definite D call. From germline, CDR1 is SGHVS and CDR2 FNYEAQ. The ends were cut back, 1 base at V and 5 bases at J, with 11 bases in the middle. This CDR3 region has 14 residues. CDR3 coding DNA: TGTGCCAGCAGCTTAGGGGCCTCTGAGGAGACCCAGTACTTC. Protein: CASSLGASEETQYF.

In nucleotides, the CDR3 is TGCGCCAGCAGCCGCGGGGAGCAGGAGACCCAGTACTTC. Its translation is CASSRGEQETQYF. V gene TRBV5-1 combines with J gene TRBJ2-5; possible D gene TRBD2, 6 bases. Trimming removed 4 bases at V and 5 bases at J, with 12 bases between. Looked up from germline, CDR1 is SGHRS and CDR2 is YFSETQ. The length of the CDR3 is 13 residues.

In this sample, this clonotype turned up many times. V and J are TRBV7-8 and TRBJ2-3, with 8 bases matching TRBD1. This CDR3 comprises 15 residues. V shed 2 bases and J 4 bases; nucleotides not matched to a gene: 5. In germline, CDR1 is SGHVS, CDR2 FQNEAQ. CDR3 DNA sequence: TGTGCCAGCAGCTTATCGGCAGGGGGCCCAGATACGCAGTATTTT. As protein: CASSLSAGGPDTQYF.

This chain uses TRBV5-1 with TRBJ2-3; no clear D. The V end lost 0 bases, the J end lost 2 bases, and 7 bases lay between the germline ends. The CDR3 has 14 residues. From germline, CDR1 is SGHRS and CDR2 YFSETQ. CDR3 sequence: CASSLGHATDTQYF. CDR3 sequence (DNA): TGCGCCAGCAGCTTGGGGCATGCCACAGATACGCAGTATTTT.

This clonotype appeared once. The V call is TRBV18, the J call TRBJ1-1, with 8 bases that match TRBD1. V lost 3 bases and J lost 2; bases outside the gene matches: 8. The CDR3 contains 16 residues. The V gene's germline CDR1 is KGHSH and CDR2 LQKENI. CDR3 protein: CASSPTLGQENTEAFF. The CDR3 DNA is TGTGCCAGCTCACCCACTCTGGGACAGGAAAACACTGAAGCTTTCTTT.

There are a few counts of this clonotype. The V call is TRBV9, the J call TRBJ2-1, with TRBD2 identical over 8 bases. The CDR3 sequence is 15 residues long. The J segment lost 4 bases and the V segment lost 1 base, leaving 4 bases of the junction unmatched. The germline V gene encodes CDR1 SGDLS and CDR2 YYNGEE. The CDR3 here is CASSVSREGYNEQFF. As DNA, the CDR3 is TGTGCCAGCAGCGTATCCCGGGAGGGGTACAATGAGCAGTTCTTC.

The V gene is TRBV6-2 or TRBV6-3, the J gene TRBJ2-3; D is unclear. Germline lookup yields CDR1 MNHEY and CDR2 SVGEGT. V dropped 2 bases and J dropped 5 bases, with 14 bases sitting between them. CDR3 length equals 15 residues. CDR3 sequence: CASSYGFSSGDTQYF. CDR3 bases: TGTGCCAGCAGTTACGGGTTCTCTTCGGGAGATACGCAGTATTTT.

This chain connects TRBV29-1 to TRBJ1-1; perhaps TRBD1 as D (6 bases). The ends were cut back, 8 bases at V and 6 bases at J, with 16 bases in the middle. The CDR3 length is 12 residues. The V gene's germline CDR1 is SQVTM and CDR2 ANQGSEA. CDR3 sequence (DNA): TGCAGCTCCGGACAGTTAGGCGCTGAAGCTTTCTTT. Translating it yields CSSGQLGAEAFF.

This clonotype showed up just a few times. This rearrangement joins TRBV14 to TRBJ2-7; weak D call: TRBD1 (6 bases). The V and J ends lost 3 bases and 9 bases respectively, with 15 bases between them. This CDR3 is 13 amino acids long. Germline V gene lookup returns CDR1 SGHDN and CDR2 FVKESK. The CDR3 bases are TGTGCCAGCAGCCAGAAAACAGGGTCCGCGCAGTACTTC. This encodes CASSQKTGSAQYF.

The V call is TRBV9, the J call TRBJ1-1; 10 bases align to TRBD1. After removal of 3 bases from V and 6 bases from J, the junction contained 8 bases not matched to a gene. This CDR3 has 15 residues. Germline V CDR1 and CDR2: SGDLS, YYNGEE. The CDR3 spells CASSADRDRGPEAFF. The CDR3 DNA sequence: TGTGCCAGCAGCGCAGACCGGGACAGGGGCCCTGAAGCTTTCTTT. The complete variable domain, with remaining parts taken from reference TRBV9 and TRBJ1-1, reads DSGVTQTPKHLITATGQRVTLRCSPRSGDLSVYWYQQSLDQGLQFLIQYYNGEERAKGNILERFSAQQFPDLHSELNLSSLELGDSALYFCASSADRDRGPEAFFGQGTRLTVV.

J is TRBJ2-7 and V is TRBV5-1, with D possibly matching TRBD1 (6 bases). The CDR3 extends over 15 amino acids. V shed 2 bases and J shed 3 bases, with 15 bases lying between them. Germline values: CDR1 SGHRS, CDR2 YFSETQ. This CDR3 reads CASSFSSRGVYEQYF. The CDR3, as DNA: TGCGCCAGCAGCTTTTCGTCCAGGGGTGTCTACGAGCAGTACTTC.

This clonotype appeared a few times. This chain uses TRBV10-3 with TRBJ1-2; no clear D gene. This CDR3 has 15 residues. CDR1 is ENHRY and CDR2 is SYGVKD in the germline V gene. Trimming took off 0 bases at V and 4 bases at J, with 12 bases between the two ends. The CDR3 spells CAISESTDGLYGYTF. In DNA form, the CDR3 reads TGTGCCATCAGTGAGTCGACGGACGGTCTCTATGGCTACACCTTC.

V gene TRBV10-3 combines with J gene TRBJ2-2; D remains ambiguous. There are 15 residues in the CDR3. The V gene lost 1 base and the J gene lost 1 base, with 7 bases spanning the gap. In germline, CDR1 is ENHRY, CDR2 SYGVKD. The CDR3 here is CAISEFRGNTGELFF. The CDR3 nucleotides read TGTGCCATCAGTGAGTTTCGCGGGAACACCGGGGAGCTGTTTTTT.

This clonotype has at least ten counts. The chain joins TRBV5-1 to TRBJ2-7; D might be TRBD1 (5 bases). Germline V gene lookup returns CDR1 SGHRS and CDR2 YFSETQ. V dropped 4 bases and J dropped 2 bases, with 16 bases sitting between them. The CDR3 consists of 15 residues. The CDR3 loop reads CASSQSGRATYEQYF. Here the CDR3 DNA reads TGCGCCAGCAGCCAATCTGGCAGGGCGACCTACGAGCAGTACTTC. The full variable domain, rest sourced from reference TRBV5-1 and TRBJ2-7, is KAGVTQTPRYLIKTRGQQVTLSCSPISGHRSVSWYQQTPGQGLQFLFEYFSETQRNKGNFPGRFSGRQFSNSRSEMNVSTLELGDSALYLCASSQSGRATYEQYFGPGTRLTVT.

The chain joins TRBV20-1 to TRBJ2-1; D is unclear. The J call may be wrong; the DNA end is better matched by TRBJ2-7. CDR1 and CDR2 (germline): DFQATT, SNEGSKA (reference sequence). The CDR3 loop spans 14 amino acids. The CDR3 sequence: CSASTPISYNEQYF. In nucleotides, the CDR3 is TGCAGTGCTTCGACTCCCATCTCCTACAATGAGCAGTACTTC.